A selection of T cell receptor beta chains follows, all from one sample in a study of shared clonotypes between healthy human individuals. Repertoires were generated with immunoSEQ multiplex PCR, while TCRdb's copy carries only in-frame clones and drops some. This sample has some 740,000 clones, with about 92% found just once. Sequenced: naive CD8+ T cells sorted from blood. These receptors were obtained from a man aged 25-40 years in good health. Each CDR3 is given with its conserved first and last residue. Fields, in order: J gene, V gene, clone size, D gene, CDR3 length, CDR3 DNA, CDR3 protein. The D gene is left open where the match is weak. Rows give clone size only sometimes, using once, few, many, or a class for an expanded clone.

>TRBJ2-3|TRBV28|NA|TRBD2|22
TGTGCCATTGGGGGAGACGGGCGACTAGCGGGAATCTTGGGGACTAGCACAGATACGCAGTATTTT
CAIGGDGRLAGILGTSTDTQYF
>TRBJ1-4|TRBV11-2|NA|NA|14
TGTGCCAGCAGCTTAGGAGGAGGGTTTGAAAAACTGTTTTTT
CASSLGGGFEKLFF
>TRBJ1-4|TRBV9|once|NA|14
TGTGCCAGCAGCGCAGGGACCGGGACGGCCATTCTGTTTTTT
CASSAGTGTAILFF
>TRBJ2-2|TRBV27|NA|NA|13
TGTGCCAGCAGTTTAGGGAACACCGGGGAGCTGTTTTTT
CASSLGNTGELFF
>TRBJ2-5|TRBV27|NA|NA|14
TGTGCCAGCAGTTTTTGGGCAGAACAAGAGACCCAGTACTTC
CASSFWAEQETQYF
>TRBJ1-3|TRBV4-1|NA|NA|17
TGCGCCAGCAGCCAAGTTCTAGCGGGCTACTCTGGAAACACCATATATTTT
CASSQVLAGYSGNTIYF
>TRBJ2-1|TRBV2|once|NA|17
TGTGCCAGCAGTGAGAGGGCTACTGGGAGCTCCTACAATGAGCAGTTCTTC
CASSERATGSSYNEQFF
>TRBJ2-1|TRBV28|NA|TRBD2|15
TGTGCCAGCAGTTTCCGGACTAGCCTGTACAATGAGCAGTTCTTC
CASSFRTSLYNEQFF
>TRBJ2-5|TRBV30|NA|NA|13
TGTGCCTGGAGTGTACTTGGAGGGGTGACCCAGTACTTC
CAWSVLGGVTQYF
>TRBJ2-1|TRBV7-9|NA|NA|15
TGTGCCAGCAGCTTGGCCAGGATTGTGGTTGGGGAGCAGTTCTTC
CASSLARIVVGEQFF
>TRBJ2-2|TRBV1|NA|NA|18
TGCACCAGCAGCCAAGTTAACAGGGGGCAAGTTGACACCGGGGAGCTGTTTTTT
CTSSQVNRGQVDTGELFF
>TRBJ2-7|TRBV10-3|NA|TRBD1|14
TGTGCCATCAGTGAGTCGGACAGGGATCTCGAGCAGTACTTC
CAISESDRDLEQYF
>TRBJ1-1|TRBV6-6|once|TRBD1|15
TGTGCCAGCAAAAGCAGGGGGGAAATGAACACTGAAGCTTTCTTT
CASKSRGEMNTEAFF
>TRBJ2-7|TRBV29-1|NA|NA|13
TGCAGCGTTGAATTGGGGGAAGGCTACGAGCAGTACTTC
CSVELGEGYEQYF
>TRBJ2-5|TRBV15|NA|TRBD2|13
TGTGCCACCAAGCGGGAGAACCAAGAGACCCAGTACTTC
CATKRENQETQYF
>TRBJ2-1|TRBV6-1|NA|NA|15
TGTGCCAGCAGTGAATACAGGGGGGGCTTAGGTGAGCAGTTCTTC
CASSEYRGGLGEQFF
>TRBJ2-7|TRBV6-1|NA|TRBD1|18
TGTGCCAGCAGTGAGCTCGGGACAGCCCAGGGACCATACTACGAGCAGTACTTC
CASSELGTAQGPYYEQYF
>TRBJ1-1|TRBV6-1|NA|NA|15
TGTGCCAGCAGTGAAGCGACCGGGCTGAACACTGAAGCTTTCTTT
CASSEATGLNTEAFF